Shown below are 7 T cell receptor beta chains from a single sample sequenced in a study of T cell responses to AZD1222 COVID-19 vaccine. This table comes from immunoSEQ multiplex PCR, and its TCRdb copy is limited to in-frame clones, with some not included. The data contain around 130,000 clones, 93% of them singletons. This sample comprised peripheral blood, obtained on day 0 of AZD1222 vaccination. The receptor source for this set is an adult in good health.

The chain uses TRBV12-5 and TRBJ1-5; TRBD1 matches at 11 bases. V was pared by 6 bases and J by 9 bases, with 10 bases of the junction left unmatched. The CDR3 totals 15 residues. Germline V gene sequence: CDR1 LGHNT, CDR2 FRNRAP. The CDR3: CASGPGTGGIRPQHF. In nucleotides, the CDR3 is TGTGCTAGTGGCCCAGGGACAGGGGGAATACGGCCCCAGCATTTT.

The genes are TRBV7-3 and TRBJ1-1, with TRBD1 as a possible D gene (6 bases). V lost 4 bases and J 1 base, leaving 7 bases between the germline ends. This CDR3 comprises 13 residues. Germline CDR1 and CDR2: SGHTA and FQGTGA. CDR3 loop: CASSSTGNTEAFF. The CDR3 DNA reads TGTGCCAGCAGCTCGACAGGGAACACTGAAGCTTTCTTT.

The V and J genes are TRBV25-1 and TRBJ1-3, with D uncertain. The CDR3 is 15 amino acids. CDR1 MGHDK and CDR2 SYGVNS come from the germline V gene. Trimming took 4 bases from V and 0 from J, leaving 10 bases between them. CDR3 loop: CASSAFTVSGNTIYF. CDR3 in DNA: TGTGCCAGCAGTGCATTCACAGTCTCTGGAAACACCATATATTTT.

The chain employs TRBV4-3 and TRBJ2-1, with D uncertain. Between the trimmed V and J ends, which lost 1 base and 5 bases, there was a span of 6 bases. From germline, CDR1 is LGHNA and CDR2 YSLEER. This CDR3 has 13 amino acids. Here the CDR3 reads CASSQARDNEQFF. The CDR3 DNA follows: TGCGCCAGCAGCCAAGCCCGGGACAATGAGCAGTTCTTC.

This chain uses TRBV19 with TRBJ2-1; D not resolved. The CDR3 has 13 amino acids. Trimming took 10 bases from V and 0 from J, leaving 10 bases between them. CDR1 LNHDA and CDR2 SQIVND come from the germline V gene (reference sequence). The CDR3 nucleotides are TGTGCCACCCAAAGTGACTCCTACAATGAGCAGTTCTTC. Residues: CATQSDSYNEQFF.

V usage is TRBV11-2 and J usage is TRBJ2-1; D perhaps matches TRBD1 (7 bases). This CDR3 has 14 residues. Germline loops: CDR1 SGHAT, CDR2 FQNNGV. V dropped 1 base and J dropped 8 bases, with 12 bases sitting between them. Written as DNA, the CDR3 is TGTGCCAGCAGCTTAGGGCTCAGGGGGGATGAGCAGTTCTTC. It translates to CASSLGLRGDEQFF.

The chain carries TRBV29-1 and TRBJ2-5; D ambiguous. Trimming took 6 bases from V and 3 from J, leaving 11 bases between them. In germline, CDR1 is SQVTM, CDR2 ANQGSEA. The CDR3 has 12 residues. DNA of the CDR3: TGCAGCGTCACCCCTAGGGAAGAGACCCAGTACTTC. Translation: CSVTPREETQYF.